A selection of T cell receptor beta chains follows, all from one sample in a study of PD-L1 blockade in urothelial cancer. TCRdb's copy holds only in-frame clones and misses some; the assay was immunoSEQ multiplex PCR. The sample contains about 56,000 clones, 65% to 90% of which appear only once. The starting material was PBMCs, obtained around atezolizumab (anti-PD-L1) treatment. The origin of the receptors is a man in his sixties or seventies with urothelial cancer. The conserved cysteine and the conserved F or W are not part of the CDR3 here.

j_call: TRBJ2-7; v_call: TRBV27; cdr3_aa: ASSAGTSGYEQY
j_call: TRBJ2-2; v_call: TRBV5-4; cdr3_aa: ASSLSGTGLAGELF
j_call: TRBJ2-7; v_call: TRBV7-9; cdr3_aa: ASSPTGTHRYEQY
j_call: TRBJ2-7; v_call: TRBV7-9; cdr3_aa: ASSLRAGGPYEQY
j_call: TRBJ1-1; v_call: TRBV6-5; cdr3_aa: ASSYSDRGTEAF
j_call: TRBJ1-5; v_call: TRBV2; cdr3_aa: ASSDRQGGNQPQH
j_call: TRBJ2-2; v_call: TRBV9; cdr3_aa: ASSVGIDTGELF
j_call: TRBJ1-5; v_call: TRBV4-1; cdr3_aa: ASSHGQGSDQPQH
j_call: TRBJ2-7; v_call: TRBV19; cdr3_aa: ASMGGPGVSYEQY
j_call: TRBJ2-7; v_call: TRBV6-1; cdr3_aa: ASTTGYEQY
j_call: TRBJ2-3; v_call: TRBV18; cdr3_aa: ASSPRGGRGTDTQY
j_call: TRBJ2-1; v_call: TRBV5-6; cdr3_aa: ASSQRQYNEQF
j_call: TRBJ2-7; v_call: TRBV11-3; cdr3_aa: ASSLASGSAQY
j_call: TRBJ2-1; v_call: TRBV5-4; cdr3_aa: ASSPSRVPIDEQF
j_call: TRBJ2-3; v_call: TRBV7-3; cdr3_aa: ASSSRLAGGGTDTQY
j_call: TRBJ1-5; v_call: TRBV6-1; cdr3_aa: ASSLMEGSQPQH
j_call: TRBJ2-1; v_call: TRBV6-1; cdr3_aa: ASSAGVAWNEQF
j_call: TRBJ1-2; v_call: TRBV4-1; cdr3_aa: ASSQGGGRGPYGYT
j_call: TRBJ1-2; v_call: TRBV7-3; cdr3_aa: ASSESGGSGYGYT
j_call: TRBJ2-1; v_call: TRBV5-1; cdr3_aa: ASSPLGGAYNEQF
j_call: TRBJ2-5; v_call: TRBV30; cdr3_aa: AWTTGGAETQY
j_call: TRBJ2-1; v_call: TRBV10-3; cdr3_aa: AISVGLAGDGYNEQF
j_call: TRBJ2-1; v_call: TRBV5-4; cdr3_aa: ASSPSRTSGDEQF
j_call: TRBJ2-7; v_call: TRBV5-4; cdr3_aa: ASSLGGLADAYEQY
j_call: TRBJ2-1; v_call: TRBV5-1; cdr3_aa: ASSLERDRPQF
j_call: TRBJ2-1; v_call: TRBV21-1; cdr3_aa: ASSKEGEGTSSYNEQF
j_call: TRBJ1-2; v_call: TRBV5-6; cdr3_aa: ASSPGDYGYT
j_call: TRBJ1-5; v_call: TRBV7-9; cdr3_aa: ASSLGGPSNQPQH
j_call: TRBJ1-1; v_call: TRBV6-5; cdr3_aa: ASSFTETNTEAF
j_call: TRBJ1-1; v_call: TRBV29-1; cdr3_aa: SVRRQGGTEAF
j_call: TRBJ2-1; v_call: TRBV18; cdr3_aa: ASSPRDRVEWTYNEQF
j_call: TRBJ2-1; v_call: TRBV19; cdr3_aa: ASSPRQGYLVSSSYNEQF
j_call: TRBJ2-1; v_call: TRBV9; cdr3_aa: ASSSGQYNEQF
j_call: TRBJ2-6; v_call: TRBV10-3; cdr3_aa: AISESRAGANVLT
j_call: TRBJ1-1; v_call: TRBV30; cdr3_aa: AWSPQEGWTEAF
j_call: TRBJ1-2; v_call: TRBV28; cdr3_aa: ASSIRGRLEHYGYT
j_call: TRBJ2-1; v_call: TRBV2; cdr3_aa: ASSEAPVNEQF
j_call: TRBJ1-1; v_call: TRBV7-3; cdr3_aa: ASSSGQNTEAF
j_call: TRBJ2-3; v_call: TRBV9; cdr3_aa: ASSVTGYTTDTQY
j_call: TRBJ2-7; v_call: TRBV5-4; cdr3_aa: ASNHPSGSTSEQY
j_call: TRBJ1-2; v_call: TRBV5-1; cdr3_aa: ASSPTGIGYGYT
j_call: TRBJ2-3; v_call: TRBV6-6; cdr3_aa: ASKRLRLDTDTQY
j_call: TRBJ2-7; v_call: TRBV2; cdr3_aa: ASSEWAGEDEQY
j_call: TRBJ2-7; v_call: TRBV4-2; cdr3_aa: ASSWGLAGGDEQY
j_call: TRBJ2-5; v_call: TRBV28; cdr3_aa: ASSFFVLAGAEETQY
j_call: TRBJ1-1; v_call: TRBV5-1; cdr3_aa: ASTSRGMGSTEAF
j_call: TRBJ2-7; v_call: TRBV30; cdr3_aa: AWSDPPGIYEQY
j_call: TRBJ1-1; v_call: TRBV6-6; cdr3_aa: ASSYSSAEAF
j_call: TRBJ1-5; v_call: TRBV7-9; cdr3_aa: ASSATPESGGNQPQH
j_call: TRBJ1-3; v_call: TRBV5-4; cdr3_aa: ASSPQGAGNTIY
j_call: TRBJ2-6; v_call: TRBV30; cdr3_aa: AQSDRPSGANVLT
j_call: TRBJ2-5; v_call: TRBV7-9; cdr3_aa: ASSPTDLTGKETQY
j_call: TRBJ2-3; v_call: TRBV27; cdr3_aa: ASRRGGGLTDTQY
j_call: TRBJ1-2; v_call: TRBV2; cdr3_aa: ASSEFSTGSYYGYT
j_call: TRBJ2-5; v_call: TRBV6-6; cdr3_aa: ASSYPGSGETQY
j_call: TRBJ2-4; v_call: TRBV11-2; cdr3_aa: ASSTTTEVNIQY
j_call: TRBJ1-4; v_call: TRBV2; cdr3_aa: ASSGPRGNEKLF
j_call: TRBJ1-5; v_call: TRBV28; cdr3_aa: ASSLLNQPQH
j_call: TRBJ2-7; v_call: TRBV5-1; cdr3_aa: ASSSRDRMSYEQY